This T cell receptor beta chain originates from a study of human T cells and chemical hapten exposure. At the level of the study: Minor pooled library volume differences mainly drove per-sample TCR yield variation.

The length of the CDR3 is 15 residues. V gave up 0 bases and J gave up 2 bases, with 10 bases separating them. Germline CDR1 reads SGHDT; CDR2 reads YYEEEE. This clonotype appeared a few times. Time point here: patch test 1, 2 weeks after DPC sensitization. Treatment given: therapeutic diphenylcyclopropenone sensitization with weekly scalp DPC. TCRdb re-called the RACE reads with MiXCR, one entry per CDR3 protein. The sample shows fewer than 130,000 distinct CDR3 sequences, 9.5% to 12% of them seen only once. The chain couples TRBV5-6 to TRBJ2-3, with D unresolved. The sample was whole blood, taken in connection with sensitization to the hapten diphenylcyclopropenone (DPC). The TCR comes from a woman aged 40 to 50 with alopecia areata. Some clones in this sample may be carry-over from other donors' samples. CDR3: CASSLGTRTTDTQYF. CDR3 nucleotides: TGTGCCAGCAGCTTGGGAACTCGAACCACAGATACGCAGTATTTT.